The 26 T cell receptor beta chains below come from one sample, sequenced in a study of blood T cell repertoires in COVID-19. Sequencing was performed with immunoSEQ multiplex PCR; in TCRdb, only in-frame clones are kept and a portion is missing. This table has about 270,000 clones, about nine tenths appearing once. The sample comprised PBMCs or T cells enriched from blood (not recorded which). All receptors come from a woman in her sixties who had recovered from COVID-19.

The chain carries TRBV18 and TRBJ2-1, with D perhaps TRBD2 (7 bases). CDR3 length: 15 residues. V was clipped by 3 bases and J by 11 bases, with 20 bases between them. Looked up from germline, CDR1 is KGHSH and CDR2 is LQKENI. CDR3 amino acids: CASSPVAGAADKQFF. The CDR3 bases are TGTGCCAGCTCACCTGTTGCGGGGGCTGCGGATAAGCAGTTCTTC.

This chain uses TRBV28 with TRBJ1-2, with TRBD1 identical over 7 bases. The CDR3 extends over 13 amino acids. CDR1 and CDR2 from the germline V gene are MDHEN and SYDVKM. V lost 5 bases, J lost 5 bases, and 5 bases stayed unmatched. The CDR3 loop is CASSPGQTYGYTF. As DNA, the CDR3 is TGTGCCAGCAGTCCGGGACAGACTTATGGCTACACCTTC.

The chain carries TRBV10-1 and TRBJ2-7; 14 bases fit TRBD2. CDR3 length: 16 residues. CDR1 is WNHNN and CDR2 is SYGVQD in the germline V gene (reference sequence). V dropped 8 bases and J dropped 4; count of bases not matched to a gene: 10. The DNA for the CDR3 is TGCGCCAGCTCCTCTGGACTAGCGGGAGGTCGGTACGAGCAGTACTTC. Residues: CASSSGLAGGRYEQYF.

The genes are TRBV11-1 and TRBJ2-7; D not certain. CDR1 SGHAT and CDR2 FQDESV come from the germline V gene (reference sequence). The CDR3 spans 15 residues. V dropped 5 bases and J dropped 5 bases, with 19 bases sitting between them. CDR3 sequence reads: CASSLLRGVGDEQYF. In DNA, the CDR3 is TGTGCCAGCAGCCTACTGAGAGGAGTCGGCGACGAGCAGTACTTC.

The chain has TRBV9 and TRBJ1-1; 9 nucleotides match TRBD1. The length of the CDR3 is 15 residues. Germline V gene lookup returns CDR1 SGDLS and CDR2 YYNGEE. Losses at the gene ends were 0 bases for V and 4 bases for J; bases not matched to a gene: 4. CDR3 region: CASSVDLTGGTEAFF. The CDR3 DNA follows: TGTGCCAGCAGCGTAGATCTGACAGGGGGCACTGAAGCTTTCTTT.

The rearrangement uses TRBV19 and TRBJ2-7, with 9 nucleotides matching TRBD1. The CDR3 loop spans 14 amino acids. Germline V CDR1 and CDR2: LNHDA, SQIVND (reference sequence). V trimming: 7 bases; J trimming: 6 bases; junction bases outside the gene matches: 10. The CDR3 DNA reads as TGTGCCAGTACCCCGGTGGACAGGGGAGGCGAGCAGTACTTC. Translating gives CASTPVDRGGEQYF.

The CDR3 DNA reads TGCGCCAGCAGCGACATGAATAACTATGGCTACACCTTC. Its protein product is CASSDMNNYGYTF. This chain joins TRBV10-2 and TRBJ1-2; D is unresolved. Per germline, CDR1 WSHSY and CDR2 SAAADI. The CDR3 loop spans 13 amino acids. V lost 6 bases and J lost 1, with 9 bases in between.

The chain joins TRBV27 to TRBJ2-1; 8 nucleotides line up with TRBD2. The CDR3 has 14 amino acids. V lost 4 bases, J lost 6 bases, and 5 bases stayed unmatched. The germline gives CDR1 MNHEY, CDR2 SMNVEV (reference sequence). The CDR3 is CASSYRGGRNEQFF. The CDR3 DNA is TGTGCCAGCAGTTACCGGGGGGGTCGCAATGAGCAGTTCTTC.

The V and J genes are TRBV2 and TRBJ2-3, with D perhaps TRBD2 (5 bases). Trimming removed 4 bases from V and 5 bases from J, with 13 bases in between. This CDR3 is built from 14 residues. CDR1 and CDR2 from the germline V gene are SNHLY and FYNNEI. CDR3 amino acids: CASSVTYEGDTQYF. DNA for the CDR3: TGTGCCAGCAGTGTCACGTATGAGGGAGATACGCAGTATTTT. Full variable domain (remainder filled in from reference TRBV2 and TRBJ2-3): EPEVTQTPSHQVTQMGQEVILRCVPISNHLYFYWYRQILGQKVEFLVSFYNNEISEKSEIFDDQFSVERPDGSNFTLKIRSTKLEDSAMYFCASSVTYEGDTQYFGPGTRLTVL.

This chain uses TRBV7-9 with TRBJ2-2; perhaps TRBD2 as D (6 bases). V dropped 5 bases and J dropped 2 bases, with 18 bases sitting between them. The germline V gene encodes CDR1 SEHNR and CDR2 FQNEAQ (reference sequence). CDR3 size: 17 residues. The CDR3 spells CASSGGMAGPNTGELFF. The CDR3 nucleotides read TGTGCCAGCAGCGGGGGGATGGCTGGGCCTAACACCGGGGAGCTGTTTTTT.

The chain couples TRBV28 to TRBJ1-5; 7 nucleotides align to TRBD1. The CDR3 has 14 residues. The V and J ends lost 5 bases and 5 bases, in that order; junction bases with no gene match: 6. Germline CDR1 MDHEN, CDR2 SYDVKM. Written as DNA, the CDR3 is TGTGCCAGCAGTACAGACAGGGTAGATCAGCCCCAGCATTTT. Translating gives CASSTDRVDQPQHF.

The chain has TRBV6-5 and TRBJ2-1; a weak D match, TRBD2 (6 bases). The CDR3 consists of 14 residues. The ends were cut back, 7 bases at V and 7 bases at J, with 17 bases in the middle. CDR1 is MNHEY and CDR2 is SVGAGI in the germline V gene. The DNA for the CDR3 is TGTGCCAGCAAGGCGGGGACCCCGGGTAATGAGCAGTTCTTC. The encoded protein is CASKAGTPGNEQFF.

The V and J genes are TRBV4-1 and TRBJ2-3; 8 nucleotides align to TRBD2. Germline trimming cut 3 bases from V and 3 bases from J; bases unmatched to any gene: 8. The germline gives CDR1 MGHRA, CDR2 YSYEKL. This CDR3 has 16 amino acids. CDR3 loop: CASSHDQAGATDTQYF. CDR3 in DNA: TGCGCCAGCAGCCATGATCAAGCGGGGGCTACAGATACGCAGTATTTT.

The chain employs TRBV28 and TRBJ2-7; the D is unclear. Germline V lookup: CDR1 MDHEN, CDR2 SYDVKM. V dropped 4 bases and J dropped 1 base, with 11 bases sitting between them. The CDR3 is 14 residues long. CDR3 DNA: TGTGCCAGCAGTTCCCTAGTGGTTTCCTACGAGCAGTACTTC. Its protein is CASSSLVVSYEQYF.

In its sample, this clone was seen once. The chain uses TRBV5-4 and TRBJ2-5, with 8 bases lining up with TRBD2. The CDR3 length is 16 residues. The V gene's germline CDR1 is SGHNT and CDR2 YYREEE (reference sequence). After removal of 4 bases from V and 1 base from J, the junction contained 9 bases not matched to a gene. The DNA of the CDR3 is TGTGCCAGCAGCCGCCTAGGCGGGAGGCCCCAAGAGACCCAGTACTTC. Translated, it gives CASSRLGGRPQETQYF.

This clone was observed a handful of times. The rearrangement uses TRBV29-1 and TRBJ2-7, with D perhaps TRBD2 (5 bases). In germline, CDR1 is SQVTM, CDR2 ANQGSEA. The CDR3 is 11 residues long. Trimming left V 4 bases short and J 4 bases short, with 8 bases between. This CDR3 is CSVGQRYEQYF. DNA of the CDR3: TGCAGCGTTGGGCAGCGGTACGAGCAGTACTTC.

The chain uses TRBV12-3 or TRBV12-4 and TRBJ1-2; tentative D call: TRBD1 (5 bases). V was pared by 7 bases and J by 7 bases, with 13 bases between. The CDR3 covers 12 residues. The CDR3 coding sequence is TGTGCCAGCACTCCGGACACAGGTGGCTACACCTTC. Amino acids: CASTPDTGGYTF.

The genes are TRBV27 and TRBJ1-2, with D maybe TRBD1 (5 bases). The ends were cut back, 2 bases at V and 6 bases at J, with 10 bases in the middle. Per germline, CDR1 MNHEY and CDR2 SMNVEV (reference sequence). CDR3 size: 13 residues. The CDR3 protein is CASSLRVGDGYTF. In nucleotides, the CDR3 is TGTGCCAGCAGTTTAAGGGTAGGGGATGGCTACACCTTC.

The rearrangement uses TRBV7-6 and TRBJ2-2; D gene unclear. Germline V gives CDR1 SGHVS, CDR2 FNYEAQ. V lost 5 bases and J 6 bases, leaving 19 bases between the germline ends. The CDR3 covers 16 residues. For the CDR3, the DNA is TGTGCCAGCAGCCTCACACCCTTCCCAGGTTCCGGGGAGCTGTTTTTT. Translated, it gives CASSLTPFPGSGELFF. The whole variable domain, remainder taken from reference TRBV7-6 and TRBJ2-2, is GAGVSQSPRYKVTKRGQDVALRCDPISGHVSLYWYRQALGQGPEFLTYFNYEAQQDKSGLPNDRFSAERPEGSISTLTIQRTEQRDSAMYRCASSLTPFPGSGELFFGEGSRLTVL.

The chain joins TRBV5-1 to TRBJ1-2, with 7 bases that match TRBD1. This CDR3 spans 13 amino acids. Germline V lookup: CDR1 SGHRS, CDR2 YFSETQ. J gave up 8 bases and V 3 bases, and 7 bases lay outside the gene matches. CDR3 region: CASSSGQGDGYTF. The CDR3, as DNA: TGCGCCAGCAGCTCTGGCCAGGGGGACGGCTACACCTTC. The full variable domain, completed using reference TRBV5-1 and TRBJ1-2, is KAGVTQTPRYLIKTRGQQVTLSCSPISGHRSVSWYQQTPGQGLQFLFEYFSETQRNKGNFPGRFSGRQFSNSRSEMNVSTLELGDSALYLCASSSGQGDGYTFGSGTRLTVV.

V is TRBV27 and J is TRBJ2-1; TRBD2 agrees at 8 bases. The germline V gene has CDR1 MNHEY and CDR2 SMNVEV (reference sequence). The CDR3 runs 17 residues. The ends lost 2 bases at V and 8 bases at J; junction bases unmatched: 14. The chain's CDR3 is CASSLLAGGPGRDEQFF. The CDR3 nucleotides are TGTGCCAGCAGTTTACTAGCGGGCGGGCCGGGGAGGGATGAGCAGTTCTTC.

The chain has TRBV19 and TRBJ1-1, with D possibly matching TRBD1 (6 bases). In germline, CDR1 is LNHDA, CDR2 SQIVND (reference sequence). This CDR3 contains 15 residues. V was pared by 5 bases and J by 0 bases, with 13 bases between. The CDR3 nucleotides read TGTGCCAGTAGTCTCTTTGGGGGCGTGAACACTGAAGCTTTCTTT. It encodes CASSLFGGVNTEAFF.

This sequence joins TRBV10-1 and TRBJ2-3, with TRBD1 matching 7 bases. Germline values: CDR1 WNHNN, CDR2 SYGVQD (reference sequence). This CDR3 is built from 14 residues. V trimming: 5 bases; J trimming: 5 bases; junction bases outside the gene matches: 7. The CDR3 DNA sequence: TGCGCCAGCAGTCCCGGACAGGCAGAAGATACGCAGTATTTT. Protein sequence: CASSPGQAEDTQYF.

This chain uses TRBV10-3 with TRBJ1-4; 8 bases line up with TRBD1. The CDR3 sequence is 16 residues long. J lost 2 bases, V lost 5 bases, and 7 bases had no gene match. Germline CDR1 ENHRY, CDR2 SYGVKD. The CDR3 DNA follows: TGTGCCATCAGTCCCTCAGGGGGCAGGACTAATGAAAAACTGTTTTTT. Its protein product is CAISPSGGRTNEKLFF.

The rearrangement links TRBV21-1 to TRBJ2-7; TRBD2, the table's D call, lacks a check against the DNA. TRBV21-1 is given as a pseudogene. The CDR3 has 12 residues. The CDR3 DNA sequence: TGTGCCGTCCCCACTAGCTCCTACGAGCAGTACTTC. Protein product: CAVPTSSYEQYF.

The chain carries TRBV11-3 and TRBJ2-2; TRBD2 matches 13 bases. The J segment lost 1 base and the V segment lost 3 bases, leaving 8 bases of the junction unmatched. From germline, CDR1 is SGHNT and CDR2 YENEEA. The CDR3 is made up of 19 amino acids. The CDR3 DNA follows: TGTGCCAGCAGCTTCCCCACTTGGACTAGCGGGAGGAACACCGGGGAGCTGTTTTTT. Amino acids: CASSFPTWTSGRNTGELFF.